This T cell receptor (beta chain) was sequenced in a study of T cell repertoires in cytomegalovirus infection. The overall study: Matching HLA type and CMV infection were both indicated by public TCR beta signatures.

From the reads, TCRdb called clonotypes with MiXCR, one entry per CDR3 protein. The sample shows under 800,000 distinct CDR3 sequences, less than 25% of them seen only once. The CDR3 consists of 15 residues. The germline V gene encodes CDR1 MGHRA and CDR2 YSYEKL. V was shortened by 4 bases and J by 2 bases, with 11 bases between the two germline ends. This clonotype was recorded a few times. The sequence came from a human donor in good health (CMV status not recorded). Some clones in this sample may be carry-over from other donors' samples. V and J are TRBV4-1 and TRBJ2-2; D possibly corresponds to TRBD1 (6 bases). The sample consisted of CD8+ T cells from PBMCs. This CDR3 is CASSPEDRNTGELFF. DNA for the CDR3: TGCGCCAGCAGCCCAGAGGACAGAAACACCGGGGAGCTGTTTTTT.